The TCR beta chain described here comes from a study of Graves' ophthalmopathy and Graves' hyperthyroidism. Points from the study as a whole: In predicting ophthalmopathy progression, the model reached 70.59% sensitivity and roughly 74% specificity. The blood repertoire also included most expanded thyroid clonotypes above 0.001 frequency.

Clinical symptoms, serum thyroxine, TRAb, thyroid ultrasound and orbital computed tomography formed the basis of diagnosis. PBMCs came from roughly 9.1 ml of fresh peripheral blood. This clonotype was picked up one time. The target antigen is unknown. The authors amplified TCR beta CDR3 regions from RNA transcripts. Second-round multiplex PCR came after first-round RT-PCR with HTBI primers. TCRdb re-analysed the multiplex PCR reads in MiXCR, keeping a single row per CDR3 protein. Of around 400,000 distinct CDR3 sequences in the sample, 20% to 25% are singletons; the top ten hold roughly 3%. The CDR3 runs to 14 residues. The germline CDR1 and CDR2 sequences are MDHEN and SYDVKM. Between the trimmed V and J ends, which lost 1 base and 0 bases, there was a span of 4 bases.

The chain is built from TRBV28 and TRBJ1-5; D unclear. The TCR comes from a woman aged 18-30 years with stable Graves' hyperthyroidism. The sequencing input was peripheral blood. The CDR3: CASSLSRSNQPQHF. CDR3 nucleotides: TGTGCCAGCAGTTTATCCCGTAGCAATCAGCCCCAGCATTTT.